Sequencing of this TCR beta chain was carried out in a study of T cells after yellow fever vaccination. Study-wide background: Each low-cell-number fraction was prepared by means of SMART-Seq v4 Ultra Low Input. Findings and limits, study-wide: Clonotypes shared by both compartments, CD4 and CD8, made up a small share. Detected again after the booster were most primary-vaccination clones, at roughly 95% CD4 and approximately 87% CD8.

Making TCR cDNA involved 5'RACE template switching, which added UMIs and a universal primer site. Using its own MiXCR run on the 5' RACE reads, TCRdb lists one record per CDR3 protein. The repertoire holds hundreds of thousands of distinct CDR3 sequences, 8.7% seen once, with approximately 18% in the top ten. A few counts support this clonotype. Antigen specificity is unknown. Trimming left V 4 bases short and J 3 bases short, with 20 bases between. Germline V gene lookup returns CDR1 SGHRS and CDR2 YFSETQ. This CDR3 has 16 residues. This specimen was PBMCs, taken on the day of the first yellow fever vaccination. The sequence was collected from a man aged 18 to 35 who received the YFV17D yellow fever vaccine. The V and J genes are TRBV5-1 and TRBJ2-7; a weak D match, TRBD1 (6 bases). CDR3 sequence (DNA): TGCGCCAGCAGCGCCTCAGACAGGCTCCACGGCTACGAGCAGTACTTC. Its translation: CASSASDRLHGYEQYF.